The 2 T cell receptor beta chains below all came from one sample that was sequenced in a study of shared clonotypes between healthy human individuals. Clones were read by immunoSEQ multiplex PCR, and TCRdb kept only the in-frame ones, dropping some. This sample has fewer than 350,000 clones, with over 75% found just once. The sequenced sample was memory CD8+ T cells sorted from blood. This sample's subset: CD45RO+ cells pooled with CCR7-negative TemRA cells. These receptors were collected from a man in his late teens or twenties in good health.

The chain carries TRBV21-1 and TRBJ1-1. TRBV21-1 is flagged as a pseudogene. The CDR3 is 13 residues long. CDR3 DNA sequence: TGTGCCAGCAGCAAAAGTTCGCCCACTGAAGCTTTCTTT. Translating gives CASSKSSPTEAFF.

This chain joins TRBV19 and TRBJ2-3; D gene unclear. The V end was cut by 11 bases, the J end by 0 bases, with 15 bases between. Germline V gene sequence: CDR1 LNHDA, CDR2 SQIVND (reference sequence). CDR3 length: 14 residues. The CDR3 reads CASATVTSTDTQYF. The CDR3 nucleotides read TGTGCCTCCGCCACGGTAACTAGCACAGATACGCAGTATTTT.